The following is a TCR beta chain sequence with its context. Taking its sample share into account, this clone is medium-sized (0.01 to 0.1%). The clone's antigen remains unknown. No qualities accompany the bases; no much larger clone lies one base away. These data belong to a study of T cell changes during pregnancy in multiple sclerosis (dated 2019 in TCRdb). For the study in its entirety: Changes in the T cell repertoire over the course of pregnancy were examined in this study in women with multiple sclerosis.

The library was built by means of the immunoSEQ multiplex PCR assay. TCRdb limited this immuneACCESS table to in-frame rearrangements with V and J called. A share of clones is missing; checked studies link under half to unresolved V genes, and the rest is unexplained. This sample comprises tens of thousands of clones, over 90% of them detected only once. The ten largest clones capture roughly 2.7% of the sample. Unmatched junction bases come to 1, with V trimmed by 2 bases and J by 0 bases. For CDR1 and CDR2, the germline V gene lists MNHNS and SASEGT. The CDR3 contains 15 residues, cysteine and phenylalanine counted. The CDR3 DNA has 45 bases and is translated from base 1.

Recombination joined TRBV6-1 with TRBJ2-7; the central 10 bases match TRBD1. The input for sequencing was CD8+ T cells from peripheral blood mononuclear cells, taken in the third trimester of pregnancy. This TCR came from a female donor with multiple sclerosis, enrolled in a pregnancy study. The DNA sequence follows: TGTGCCAGCAGTGAAAGGACAGGGGGCTCCTACGAGCAGTACTTC. It specifies CASSERTGGSYEQYF.